Listed below are T cell receptor beta chains from one sample, sequenced in a study of cytomegalovirus exposure and HLA in healthy donors. Assay used: immunoSEQ multiplex PCR; TCRdb lists only in-frame clones, some missing. The sample records roughly 62,000 clones, approximately 77% being singletons. What was sequenced was PBMCs. All receptors derive from a middle-aged woman in good health and CMV-seropositive. The CDR3 runs from the conserved cysteine through the conserved F or W. Fields, in order: J gene, V gene, CDR3 protein.

TRBJ2-5,TRBV21-1,CASSKETGVKKTQYF
TRBJ2-2,TRBV5-6,CASSLRLSGELFF
TRBJ2-7,TRBV14,CASSQGGGNEQYF
TRBJ1-1,TRBV7-6,CASSSGRTEAFF
TRBJ2-7,TRBV5-1,CASSTGQVPYEQYF
TRBJ1-1,TRBV6-5,CASSYNTGGASGAFF
TRBJ2-2,TRBV10-1,CASRESGRDSGELFF
TRBJ2-3,TRBV14,CASSPQGNTQYF
TRBJ1-1,TRBV6-5,CASSGQRYTEAFF
TRBJ2-3,TRBV7-3,CASSFRQGRTDTQYF
TRBJ2-1,TRBV7-8,CASSLRLAGRLYNEQFF
TRBJ1-1,TRBV7-2,CASRGYGGGTEAFF
TRBJ1-5,TRBV30,CAWSGGAPGTQHF
TRBJ1-2,TRBV7-9,CASSLGQGDGYTF
TRBJ2-3,TRBV6-1,CASGSGVSPDTQYF
TRBJ1-5,TRBV6-1,CASVGQGRNQPQHF
TRBJ2-7,TRBV19,CASTPGGSSYEQYF
TRBJ1-4,TRBV7-7,CASSQGANEKLFF
TRBJ2-1,TRBV27,CASSLKGASSYNEQFF
TRBJ1-6,TRBV5-8,CASSSGVVGSPLHF
TRBJ2-1,TRBV4-2,CASSQDQTPTVESYNEQFF
TRBJ2-1,TRBV5-4,CASSLGSGTYNEQFF
TRBJ2-1,TRBV4-1,CASSPAYRDNEQFF
TRBJ1-2,TRBV5-1,CASSPGTGGGSYGYTF
TRBJ2-3,TRBV7-2,CASSLEGLAGAGDTQYF
TRBJ2-1,TRBV28,CASSSLGLPWFF
TRBJ1-2,TRBV4-3,CASSQEPQVYYGYTF
TRBJ1-2,TRBV4-1,CASSQDGQGARGYTF
TRBJ2-5,TRBV2,CASSRGTETQYF